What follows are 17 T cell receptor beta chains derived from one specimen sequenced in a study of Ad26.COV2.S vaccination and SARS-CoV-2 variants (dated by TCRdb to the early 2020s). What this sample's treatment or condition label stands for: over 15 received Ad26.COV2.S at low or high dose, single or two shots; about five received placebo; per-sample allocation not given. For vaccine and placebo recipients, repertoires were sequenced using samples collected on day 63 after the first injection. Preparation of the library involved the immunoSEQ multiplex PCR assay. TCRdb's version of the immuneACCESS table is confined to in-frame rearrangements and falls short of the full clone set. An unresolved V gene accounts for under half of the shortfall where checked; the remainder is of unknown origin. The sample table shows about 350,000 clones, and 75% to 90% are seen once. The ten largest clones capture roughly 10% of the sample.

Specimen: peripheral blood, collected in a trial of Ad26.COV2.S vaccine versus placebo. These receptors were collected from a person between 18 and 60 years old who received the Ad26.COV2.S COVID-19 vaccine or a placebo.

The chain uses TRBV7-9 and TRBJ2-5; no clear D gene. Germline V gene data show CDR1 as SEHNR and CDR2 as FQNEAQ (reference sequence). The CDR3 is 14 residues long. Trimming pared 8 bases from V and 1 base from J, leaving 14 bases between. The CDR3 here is CASGILLGQETQYF. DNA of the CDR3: TGTGCCAGCGGAATCCTTTTAGGCCAAGAGACCCAGTACTTC.

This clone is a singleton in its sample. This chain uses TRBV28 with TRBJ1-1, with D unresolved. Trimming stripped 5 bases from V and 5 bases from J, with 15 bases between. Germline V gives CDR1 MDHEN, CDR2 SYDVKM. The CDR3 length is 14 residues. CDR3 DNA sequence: TGTGCCAGCAGTCCCCGGGCCGTACTGACTGAAGCTTTCTTT. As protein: CASSPRAVLTEAFF.

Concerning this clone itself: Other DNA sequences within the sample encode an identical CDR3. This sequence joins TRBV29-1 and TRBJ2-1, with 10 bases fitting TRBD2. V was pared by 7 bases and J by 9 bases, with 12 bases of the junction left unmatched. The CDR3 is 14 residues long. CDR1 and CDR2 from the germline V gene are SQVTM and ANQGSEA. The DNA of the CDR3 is TGCAGCGCCGGGGGGAGCGGGGGGGCAGGTGAGCAGTTCTTC. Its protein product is CSAGGSGGAGEQFF.

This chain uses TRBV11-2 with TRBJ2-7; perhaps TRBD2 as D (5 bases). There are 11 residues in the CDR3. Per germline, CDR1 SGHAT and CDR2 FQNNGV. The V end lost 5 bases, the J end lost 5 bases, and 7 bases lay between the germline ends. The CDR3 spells CASSPEDEQYF. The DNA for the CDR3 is TGTGCCAGCAGCCCGGAGGACGAGCAGTACTTC.

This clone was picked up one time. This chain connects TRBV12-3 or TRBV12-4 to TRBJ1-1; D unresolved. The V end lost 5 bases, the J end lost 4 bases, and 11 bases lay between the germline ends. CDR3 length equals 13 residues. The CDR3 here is CASSPDPFTEAFF. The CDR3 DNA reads TGTGCCAGCAGTCCGGACCCCTTCACTGAAGCTTTCTTT.

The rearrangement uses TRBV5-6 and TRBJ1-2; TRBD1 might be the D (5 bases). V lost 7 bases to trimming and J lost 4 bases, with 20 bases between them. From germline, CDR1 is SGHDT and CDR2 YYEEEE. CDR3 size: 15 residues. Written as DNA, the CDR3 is TGTGCCAGCCTGCCTGGGATAGGGGCTGGCTATGGCTACACCTTC. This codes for CASLPGIGAGYGYTF.

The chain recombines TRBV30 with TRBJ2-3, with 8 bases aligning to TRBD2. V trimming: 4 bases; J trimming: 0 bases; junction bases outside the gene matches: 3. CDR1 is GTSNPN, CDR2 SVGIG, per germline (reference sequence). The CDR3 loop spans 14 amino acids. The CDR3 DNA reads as TGTGCCTGGACCCCTAGCGGGAGCACAGATACGCAGTATTTT. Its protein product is CAWTPSGSTDTQYF.

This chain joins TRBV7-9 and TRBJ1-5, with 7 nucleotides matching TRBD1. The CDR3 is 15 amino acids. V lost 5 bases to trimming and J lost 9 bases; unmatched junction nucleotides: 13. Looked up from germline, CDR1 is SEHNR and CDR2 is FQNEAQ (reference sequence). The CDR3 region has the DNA TGTGCCAGCAGCCCTCTGGACAGGCTACCCCGGCCCCAGCATTTT. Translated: CASSPLDRLPRPQHF.

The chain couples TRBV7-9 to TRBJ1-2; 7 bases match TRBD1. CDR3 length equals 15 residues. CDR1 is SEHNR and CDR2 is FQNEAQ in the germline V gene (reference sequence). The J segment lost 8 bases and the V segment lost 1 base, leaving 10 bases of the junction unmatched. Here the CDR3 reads CASSLVGQDTKGYTF. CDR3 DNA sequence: TGTGCCAGCAGCTTAGTCGGACAGGACACGAAGGGCTACACCTTC. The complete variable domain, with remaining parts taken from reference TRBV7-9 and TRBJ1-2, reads DTGVSQNPRHKITKRGQNVTFRCDPISEHNRLYWYRQTLGQGPEFLTYFQNEAQLEKSRLLSDRFSAERPKGSFSTLEIQRTEQGDSAMYLCASSLVGQDTKGYTFGSGTRLTVV.

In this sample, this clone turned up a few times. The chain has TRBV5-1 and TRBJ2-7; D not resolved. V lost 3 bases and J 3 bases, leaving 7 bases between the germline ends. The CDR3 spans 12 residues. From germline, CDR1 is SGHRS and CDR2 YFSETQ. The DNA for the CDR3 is TGCGCCAGCAGCTATACCAACTACGAGCAGTACTTC. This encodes CASSYTNYEQYF. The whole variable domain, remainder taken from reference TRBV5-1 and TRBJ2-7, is KAGVTQTPRYLIKTRGQQVTLSCSPISGHRSVSWYQQTPGQGLQFLFEYFSETQRNKGNFPGRFSGRQFSNSRSEMNVSTLELGDSALYLCASSYTNYEQYFGPGTRLTVT.

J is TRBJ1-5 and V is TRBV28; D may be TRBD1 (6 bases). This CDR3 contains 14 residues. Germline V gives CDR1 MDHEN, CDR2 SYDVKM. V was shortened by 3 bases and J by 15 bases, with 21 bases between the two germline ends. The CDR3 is CASSFLGRGEGLHF. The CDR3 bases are TGTGCCAGCAGTTTCTTAGGCAGGGGAGAAGGGTTGCATTTT.

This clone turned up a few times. The CDR3 nucleotides read TGCGCCAGCAGCCAAGAGAGATCCTCCAGACCCCTCCACTTT. Translating it yields CASSQERSSRPLHF. V gene TRBV4-3 combines with J gene TRBJ1-6; D remains unclear. CDR1 is LGHNA, CDR2 YSLEER, per germline. The CDR3 totals 14 residues. V was trimmed by 0 bases and J by 12 bases, leaving 12 bases between them.

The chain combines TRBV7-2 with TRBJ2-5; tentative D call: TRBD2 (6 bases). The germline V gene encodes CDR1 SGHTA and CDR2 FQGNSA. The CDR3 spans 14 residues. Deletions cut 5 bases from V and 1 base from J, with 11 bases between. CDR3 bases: TGTGCCAGCAGCCCCCCCGGGAGCCAAGAGACCCAGTACTTC. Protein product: CASSPPGSQETQYF.

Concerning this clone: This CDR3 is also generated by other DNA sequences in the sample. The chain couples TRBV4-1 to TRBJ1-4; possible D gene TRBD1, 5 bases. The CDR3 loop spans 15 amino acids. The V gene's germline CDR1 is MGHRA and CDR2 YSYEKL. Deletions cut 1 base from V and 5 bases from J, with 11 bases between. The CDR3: CASSQGQGRNEKLFF. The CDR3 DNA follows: TGCGCCAGCAGCCAAGGTCAGGGTCGAAATGAAAAACTGTTTTTT.

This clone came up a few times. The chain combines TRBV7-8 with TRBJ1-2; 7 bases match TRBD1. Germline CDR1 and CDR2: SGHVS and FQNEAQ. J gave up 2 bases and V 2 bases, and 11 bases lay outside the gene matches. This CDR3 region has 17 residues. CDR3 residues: CASSLRWEIQGNYGYTF. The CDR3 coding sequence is TGTGCCAGCAGCTTAAGGTGGGAGATACAGGGGAACTATGGCTACACCTTC. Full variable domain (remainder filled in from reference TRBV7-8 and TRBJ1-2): GAGVSQSPRYKVAKRGQDVALRCDPISGHVSLFWYQQALGQGPEFLTYFQNEAQLDKSGLPSDRFFAERPEGSVSTLKIQRTQQEDSAVYLCASSLRWEIQGNYGYTFGSGTRLTVV.

DNA for the CDR3: TGTGCCAGCAGTGGACAGGGAAGGGCCGGGGAGCTGTTTTTT. It yields the protein CASSGQGRAGELFF. The J gene is TRBJ2-2, the V gene TRBV2; 7 bases fit TRBD1. The CDR3 extends over 14 amino acids. Germline trimming cut 4 bases from V and 6 bases from J; bases unmatched to any gene: 5. Germline V lookup: CDR1 SNHLY, CDR2 FYNNEI.

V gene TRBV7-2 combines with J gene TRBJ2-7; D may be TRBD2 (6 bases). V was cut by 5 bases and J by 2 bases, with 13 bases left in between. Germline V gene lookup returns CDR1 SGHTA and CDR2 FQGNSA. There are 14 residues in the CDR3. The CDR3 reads CASSQTRGPYEQYF. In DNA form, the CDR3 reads TGTGCCAGCAGCCAGACTAGGGGCCCCTACGAGCAGTACTTC.